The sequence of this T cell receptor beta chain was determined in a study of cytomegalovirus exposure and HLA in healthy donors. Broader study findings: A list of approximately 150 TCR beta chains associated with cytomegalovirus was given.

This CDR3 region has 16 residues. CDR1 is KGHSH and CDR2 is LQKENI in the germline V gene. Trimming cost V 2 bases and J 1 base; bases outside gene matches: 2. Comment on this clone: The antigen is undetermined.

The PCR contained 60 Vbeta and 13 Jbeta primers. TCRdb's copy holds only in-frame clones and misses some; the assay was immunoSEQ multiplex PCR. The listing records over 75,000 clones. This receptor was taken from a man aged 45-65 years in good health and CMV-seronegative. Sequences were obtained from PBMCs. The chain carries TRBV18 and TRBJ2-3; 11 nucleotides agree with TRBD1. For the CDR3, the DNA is TGTGCCAGCTCACCATGGACAGGGGGCGGCACAGATACGCAGTATTTT. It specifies CASSPWTGGGTDTQYF.